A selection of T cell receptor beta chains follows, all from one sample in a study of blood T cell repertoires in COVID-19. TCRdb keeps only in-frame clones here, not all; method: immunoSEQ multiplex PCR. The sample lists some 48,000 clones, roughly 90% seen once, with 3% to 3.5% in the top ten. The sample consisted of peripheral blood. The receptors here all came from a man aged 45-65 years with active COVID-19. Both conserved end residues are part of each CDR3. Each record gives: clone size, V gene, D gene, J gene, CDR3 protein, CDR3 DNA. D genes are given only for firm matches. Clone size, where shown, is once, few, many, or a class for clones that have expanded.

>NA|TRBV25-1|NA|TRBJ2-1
CASSARGLGNEQFF
TGTGCCAGCAGTGCCAGGGGTTTAGGCAATGAGCAGTTCTTC
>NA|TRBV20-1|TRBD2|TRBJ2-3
CSASAAGGTDTQYF
TGCAGTGCTAGTGCAGCGGGGGGAACAGATACGCAGTATTTT
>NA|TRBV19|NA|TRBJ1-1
CASSRFQGGTEAFF
TGTGCCAGTAGTAGGTTTCAGGGAGGGACTGAAGCTTTCTTT
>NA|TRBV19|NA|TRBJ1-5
CASSREGDQPQHF
TGTGCCAGTAGTCGGGAGGGGGATCAGCCCCAGCATTTT
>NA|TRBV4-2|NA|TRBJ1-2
CASSLDSISFDGYTF
TGTGCCAGCAGCCTCGACAGTATATCGTTTGACGGCTACACCTTC
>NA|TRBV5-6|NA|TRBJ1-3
CASSPVSGNTIYF
TGTGCCAGCAGCCCGGTCTCTGGAAACACCATATATTTT
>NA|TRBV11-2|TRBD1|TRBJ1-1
CASSLYRTGNTEAFF
TGTGCCAGCAGCTTATATAGGACAGGGAACACTGAAGCTTTCTTT
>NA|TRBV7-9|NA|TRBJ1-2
CASSFGRTLGGYTF
TGTGCCAGCAGCTTCGGACGGACTCTTGGGGGCTACACCTTC
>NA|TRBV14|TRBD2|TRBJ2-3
CASSQAPGQRGDTQYF
TGTGCCAGCAGCCAAGCCCCGGGGCAGCGGGGGGATACGCAGTATTTT
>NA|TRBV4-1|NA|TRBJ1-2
CASSQDQFNYGYTF
TGCGCCAGCAGCCAAGATCAGTTCAACTATGGCTACACCTTC
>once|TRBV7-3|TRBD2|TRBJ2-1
CASTAGGHNEQFF
TGTGCCAGCACGGCGGGGGGTCACAATGAGCAGTTCTTC
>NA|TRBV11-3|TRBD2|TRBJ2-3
CASSRTSGGPGDTQYF
TGTGCCAGCAGCCGTACTAGCGGGGGGCCAGGAGATACGCAGTATTTT
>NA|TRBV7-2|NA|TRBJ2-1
CASSLGGGYNEQFF
TGTGCCAGCAGCTTAGGGGGCGGCTACAATGAGCAGTTCTTC
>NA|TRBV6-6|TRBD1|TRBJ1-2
CASTTGQGALWYGYTF
TGTGCCAGCACCACGGGACAGGGGGCTCTTTGGTATGGCTACACCTTC
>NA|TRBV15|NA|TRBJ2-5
CATSRDTKETQYF
TGTGCCACCAGCAGAGATACAAAAGAGACCCAGTACTTC
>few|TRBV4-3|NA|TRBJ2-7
CASSQDHSGSSYEQYF
TGCGCCAGCAGCCAAGATCACTCGGGGAGCTCCTACGAGCAGTACTTC
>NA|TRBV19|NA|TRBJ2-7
CASASGSYEQYF
TGTGCCTCTGCGTCCGGTTCCTACGAGCAGTACTTC
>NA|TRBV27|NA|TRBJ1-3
CASSLRGSGNTIYF
TGTGCCAGCAGTTTAAGAGGGTCTGGAAACACCATATATTTT
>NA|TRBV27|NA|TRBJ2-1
CASKQEPLYNEQFF
TGTGCCAGCAAACAGGAGCCCCTTTACAATGAGCAGTTCTTC
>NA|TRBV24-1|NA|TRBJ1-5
CATSDGGNQPQHF
TGTGCCACCAGTGATGGAGGCAATCAGCCCCAGCATTTT
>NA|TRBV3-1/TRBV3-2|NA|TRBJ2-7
CASSFRDEQYF
TGTGCCAGCAGCTTTCGAGACGAGCAGTACTTC
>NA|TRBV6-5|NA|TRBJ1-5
CATPAGQPQHF
TGTGCCACCCCAGCGGGTCAGCCCCAGCATTTT
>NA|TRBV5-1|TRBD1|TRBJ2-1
CASSDGTGTNNEQFF
TGCGCCAGCAGCGACGGGACAGGGACCAACAATGAGCAGTTCTTC
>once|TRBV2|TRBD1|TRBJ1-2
CASRGTVNYGYTF
TGTGCCAGCAGAGGGACAGTTAACTATGGCTACACCTTC
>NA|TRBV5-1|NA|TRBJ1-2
CASSFGGTYYGYTF
TGCGCCAGCAGCTTCGGAGGAACCTACTATGGCTACACCTTC
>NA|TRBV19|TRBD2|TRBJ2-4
CASMTVGRGAAKNIQYF
TGTGCCAGTATGACGGTCGGGAGGGGAGCGGCCAAAAACATTCAGTACTTC
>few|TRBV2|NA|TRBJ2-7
CASSVYEQYF
TGTGCCAGCAGTGTATACGAGCAGTACTTC
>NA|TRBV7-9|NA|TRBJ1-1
CASSLDTGTEAFF
TGTGCCAGCAGCTTAGACACGGGGACTGAAGCTTTCTTT
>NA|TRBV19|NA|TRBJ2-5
CASRRGGLRSEETQYF
TGTGCCAGTAGGCGGGGCGGGTTGAGAAGTGAAGAGACCCAGTACTTC
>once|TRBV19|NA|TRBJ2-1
CASSTRVYNEQFF
TGTGCCAGTAGTACGCGAGTATACAATGAGCAGTTCTTC
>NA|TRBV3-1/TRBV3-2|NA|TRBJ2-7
CASSQERDSYEQYF
TGTGCCAGCAGCCAAGAACGGGACTCCTACGAGCAGTACTTC
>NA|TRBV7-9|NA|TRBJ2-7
CASIEGEQPYEQYF
TGTGCCAGCATTGAGGGGGAACAGCCCTACGAGCAGTACTTC
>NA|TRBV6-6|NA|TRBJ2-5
CASTSPTGETQYF
TGTGCCAGCACCAGCCCCACCGGGGAGACCCAGTACTTC
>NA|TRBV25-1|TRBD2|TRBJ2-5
CASSGAGLAGLRETQYF
TGTGCCAGCAGTGGGGCAGGACTAGCGGGACTAAGGGAGACCCAGTACTTC
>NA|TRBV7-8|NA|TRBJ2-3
CASSFYGQRTDTQYF
TGTGCCAGCAGCTTTTATGGGCAGCGCACAGATACGCAGTATTTT
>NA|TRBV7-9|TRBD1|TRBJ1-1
CASSLSLQGGTEAFF
TGTGCCAGCAGCTTATCACTACAGGGGGGGACTGAAGCTTTCTTT
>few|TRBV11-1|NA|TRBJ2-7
CASSLDRPVNEQYF
TGTGCCAGCAGCTTAGACCGTCCAGTGAACGAGCAGTACTTC
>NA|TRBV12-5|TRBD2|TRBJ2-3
CASGFAGTNTDTQYF
TGTGCTAGTGGTTTCGCCGGGACTAACACAGATACGCAGTATTTT
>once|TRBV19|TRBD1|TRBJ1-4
CASRPGQANEKLFF
TGTGCCAGTAGACCGGGACAGGCTAATGAAAAACTGTTTTTT
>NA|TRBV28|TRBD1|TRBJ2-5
CASSQDRGGETQYF
TGTGCCAGCAGTCAAGACAGGGGAGGAGAGACCCAGTACTTC
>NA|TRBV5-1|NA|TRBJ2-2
CASSPQGTGELFF
TGCGCCAGCAGCCCACAGGGCACCGGGGAGCTGTTTTTT
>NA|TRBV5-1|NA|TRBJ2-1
CASSSQGVEQFF
TGCGCCAGCAGCTCCCAGGGTGTTGAGCAGTTCTTC
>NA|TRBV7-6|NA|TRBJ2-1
CASSLGTRGQFF
TGTGCCAGCAGCTTAGGGACACGTGGGCAGTTCTTC
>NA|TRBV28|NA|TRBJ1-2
CASSGNDRPINYGYTF
TGTGCCAGCAGTGGGAACGACAGGCCTATTAACTATGGCTACACCTTC
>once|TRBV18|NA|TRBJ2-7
CASSPYRESSYEQYF
TGTGCCAGCTCACCATACAGGGAGAGCTCCTACGAGCAGTACTTC
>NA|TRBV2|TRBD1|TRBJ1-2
CASRGQETYGYTF
TGTGCCAGCAGGGGACAGGAAACCTATGGCTACACCTTC
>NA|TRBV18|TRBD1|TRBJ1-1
CASSFSRGPDTEAFF
TGTGCCAGCTCATTTTCCAGGGGGCCGGACACTGAAGCTTTCTTT
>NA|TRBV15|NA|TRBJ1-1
CATSSDSWKGNTEAFF
TGTGCCACCAGCTCTGACAGTTGGAAGGGGAACACTGAAGCTTTCTTT
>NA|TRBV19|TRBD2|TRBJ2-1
CASSGPRGLAGAGEQFF
TGTGCCAGTAGTGGACCTCGGGGACTAGCGGGAGCTGGGGAGCAGTTCTTC
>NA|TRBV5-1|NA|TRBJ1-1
CASSSLAGRGNTEAFF
TGCGCCAGCAGCTCCCTGGCTGGCAGGGGAAACACTGAAGCTTTCTTT
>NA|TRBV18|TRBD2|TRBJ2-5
CASSPLAGGETQYF
TGTGCCAGCTCACCACTAGCGGGAGGAGAGACCCAGTACTTC
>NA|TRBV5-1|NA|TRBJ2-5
CASSLEGTGGETQYF
TGCGCCAGCAGCTTGGAAGGGACTGGTGGAGAGACCCAGTACTTC